The text below deals with one T cell receptor (beta chain). This entry comes from a study of shared clonotypes between healthy human individuals. The CDR3 has 14 amino acids. V dropped 5 bases and J dropped 5; count of bases not matched to a gene: 6. Germline CDR1 reads WSHSY; CDR2 reads SAAADI. Positively selected for CCR7, the CD45RO-negative cells used as naive CD8 cells excluded terminally differentiated effector memory CD45RA+ cells. Method: immunoSEQ multiplex PCR; TCRdb's copy keeps in-frame clones and lacks some. Of approximately 2,000,000 clones in the sample, 80% to 95% were seen once. The receptor's source is a man younger than 30 in good health. Some clones in this sample may be carry-over from other donors' samples. V usage is TRBV10-2 and J usage is TRBJ2-7; 10 positions agree with TRBD2. Sequenced material: naive CD8+ T cells from PBMCs. CDR3 nucleotides: TGCGCCAGCAGTTTTAGCGGGAGGAGGAACGAGCAGTACTTC. Amino acid sequence: CASSFSGRRNEQYF.